This T cell receptor beta chain was observed in a study of radiation and T cells in renal cell carcinoma. Produced via immunoSEQ multiplex PCR; TCRdb's table is partial and in-frame only. The sample gives 160,000 or so clones, about 87% of which show up once; approximately 12% is in the top ten. Study conclusions and caveats: Top tumor clonotypes rose in blood 2 weeks post-radiation, then contracted.

Comments on this clone: Antigen unknown.

V lost 4 bases to trimming and J lost 4 bases, with 11 bases between them. Germline CDR1 and CDR2: MNHNS and SASEGT. The CDR3 is 14 amino acids. This sample's time point: blood 2 weeks post-SBRT. Treatment indicated: 15 Gy SBRT to primary tumor, nephrectomy 4 weeks later. Blood was sampled at baseline, 2 weeks and 4 weeks after SBRT. Clear cell pathology was present in this patient's renal cell carcinoma. The sample was blood, taken from a patient whose treatment included radiotherapy and nephrectomy. The receptor was derived from a woman between 45 and 60 years old with renal cell carcinoma. V gene TRBV6-1 combines with J gene TRBJ1-5, with D maybe TRBD1 (5 bases). The CDR3 protein is CASSGSQENQPQHF. CDR3 nucleotide sequence: TGTGCCAGCAGTGGGTCACAGGAGAATCAGCCCCAGCATTTT.